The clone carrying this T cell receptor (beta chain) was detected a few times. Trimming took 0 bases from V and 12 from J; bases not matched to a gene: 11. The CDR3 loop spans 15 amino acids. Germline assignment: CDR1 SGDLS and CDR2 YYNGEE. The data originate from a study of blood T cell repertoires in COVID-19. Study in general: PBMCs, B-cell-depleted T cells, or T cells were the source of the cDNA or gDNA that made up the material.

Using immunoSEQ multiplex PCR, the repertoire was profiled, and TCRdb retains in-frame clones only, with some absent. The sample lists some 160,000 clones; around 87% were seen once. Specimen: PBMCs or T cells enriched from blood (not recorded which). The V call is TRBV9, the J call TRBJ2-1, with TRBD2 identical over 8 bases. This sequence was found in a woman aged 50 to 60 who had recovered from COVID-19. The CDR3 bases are TGTGCCAGCAGCGTAGCTGCCAGCGGGGGCTTGGGGCAGTTCTTC. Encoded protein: CASSVAASGGLGQFF.